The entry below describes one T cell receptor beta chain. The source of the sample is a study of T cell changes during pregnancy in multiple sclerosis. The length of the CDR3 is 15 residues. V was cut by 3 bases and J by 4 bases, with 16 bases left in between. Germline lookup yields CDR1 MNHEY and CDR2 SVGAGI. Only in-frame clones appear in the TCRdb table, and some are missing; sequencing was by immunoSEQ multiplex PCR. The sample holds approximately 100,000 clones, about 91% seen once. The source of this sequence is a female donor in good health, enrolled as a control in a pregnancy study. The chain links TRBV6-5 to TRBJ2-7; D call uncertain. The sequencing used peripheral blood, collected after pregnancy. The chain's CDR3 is CASSYSGSPRYEQYF. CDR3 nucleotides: TGTGCCAGCAGTTATTCAGGCTCCCCGCGATACGAGCAGTACTTC.